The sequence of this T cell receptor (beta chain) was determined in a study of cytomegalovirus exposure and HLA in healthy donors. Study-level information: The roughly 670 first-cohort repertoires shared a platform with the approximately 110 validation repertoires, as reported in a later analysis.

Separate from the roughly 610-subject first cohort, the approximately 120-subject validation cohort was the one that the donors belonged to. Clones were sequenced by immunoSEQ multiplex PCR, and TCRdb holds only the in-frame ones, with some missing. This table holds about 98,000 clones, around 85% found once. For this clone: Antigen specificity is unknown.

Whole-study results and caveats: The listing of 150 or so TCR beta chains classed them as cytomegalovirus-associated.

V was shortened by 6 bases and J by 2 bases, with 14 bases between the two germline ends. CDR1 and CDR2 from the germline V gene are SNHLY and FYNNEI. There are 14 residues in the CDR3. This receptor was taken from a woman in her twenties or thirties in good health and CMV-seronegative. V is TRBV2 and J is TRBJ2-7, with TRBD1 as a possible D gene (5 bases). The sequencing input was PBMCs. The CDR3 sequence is CASRGAALTYEQYF. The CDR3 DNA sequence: TGTGCCAGCAGAGGGGCTGCCCTAACCTACGAGCAGTACTTC.